This is a list of T cell receptor beta chains from one sample in a study of blood T cell repertoires in COVID-19. Sequencing used immunoSEQ multiplex PCR; TCRdb keeps in-frame clones, though not all of them. The sample shows around 260,000 clones, 80% to 85% of them seen only once. The sequencing input was peripheral blood. These receptors came from a man aged 55 to 69 with acute or convalescent COVID-19. CDR3s include the opening cysteine and the closing phenylalanine or tryptophan. The D gene is left open where the match is weak. Rows give clone size only sometimes, using once, few, many, or a class for an expanded clone.

clone size	D gene	V gene	J gene	CDR3 protein	CDR3 DNA
few	.	TRBV12-3/TRBV12-4	TRBJ1-1	CASSRDTEAFF	TGTGCCAGCAGCAGGGACACTGAAGCTTTCTTT
.	TRBD2	TRBV5-4	TRBJ2-2	CASRPTSGSGTGELFF	TGTGCCAGCAGACCGACTAGCGGGAGTGGAACCGGGGAGCTGTTTTTT
.	TRBD1	TRBV9	TRBJ1-3	CASSVGSHDIDRGLENTIYF	TGTGCCAGCAGCGTAGGTTCTCACGATATTGACAGGGGGCTTGAAAACACCATATATTTT
.	.	TRBV14	TRBJ1-1	CASSPQGYTEAFF	TGTGCCAGCAGCCCCCAGGGGTACACTGAAGCTTTCTTT
.	.	TRBV18	TRBJ2-7	CASSPSSYEQYF	TGTGCCAGCTCACCTAGCTCCTACGAGCAGTACTTC
.	.	TRBV27	TRBJ2-5	CASSLSGLTGETQYF	TGTGCCAGCAGTTTATCGGGCTTAACTGGGGAGACCCAGTACTTC
.	.	TRBV3-1/TRBV3-2	TRBJ1-1	CASSQRGGVEAFF	TGTGCCAGCAGCCAACGGGGGGGGGTTGAAGCTTTCTTT
.	.	TRBV12-3/TRBV12-4	TRBJ2-2	CASSPRVGELFF	TGTGCCAGCAGTCCTCGAGTCGGGGAGCTGTTTTTT
once	.	TRBV21-1	TRBJ2-5	CASSKAPLGLARRDLYQETQYF	TGTGCCAGCAGCAAAGCTCCGTTGGGGCTAGCTCGGAGGGACTTGTACCAAGAGACCCAGTACTTC
.	.	TRBV25-1	TRBJ2-7	CASSPLQGWTYEQYF	TGTGCCAGCAGCCCATTACAGGGATGGACCTACGAGCAGTACTTC
.	TRBD2	TRBV4-1	TRBJ2-1	CASSQAAEVMTSGRALLFF	TGCGCCAGCAGCCAAGCAGCTGAAGTTATGACTAGCGGGAGGGCCTTGCTGTTCTTC
.	.	TRBV5-8	TRBJ1-5	CASSLEDERPSTSNQPQHF	TGTGCCAGCAGCTTGGAGGACGAGCGGCCGAGCACTAGCAATCAGCCCCAGCATTTT
.	.	TRBV5-6	TRBJ1-5	CASSLRGTSNQPQHF	TGTGCCAGCAGCTTGAGGGGCACGAGCAATCAGCCCCAGCATTTT
.	TRBD2	TRBV5-1	TRBJ2-5	CASSLAGGRVETQYF	TGCGCCAGCAGCTTGGCCGGCGGGAGGGTGGAGACCCAGTACTTC
.	TRBD2	TRBV4-1	TRBJ2-3	CASSLSPAGGRTDTQYF	TGCGCCAGCAGCCTTAGCCCAGCGGGGGGGCGCACAGATACGCAGTATTTT
.	TRBD1	TRBV5-1	TRBJ1-4	CASSLGQGKNEKLFF	TGCGCCAGCAGCTTGGGACAGGGGAAGAATGAAAAACTGTTTTTT
.	.	TRBV5-1	TRBJ1-5	CASSRGGDQPQHF	TGCGCCAGCAGCCGGGGAGGAGATCAGCCCCAGCATTTT
.	.	TRBV7-3	TRBJ2-6	CASSLGHSGANVLTF	TGTGCCAGCAGCTTAGGACACTCTGGGGCCAACGTCCTGACTTTC
.	TRBD2	TRBV3-1/TRBV3-2	TRBJ2-1	CASSQGSGTSFGNEQFF	TGTGCCAGCAGCCAGGGCTCCGGGACTAGCTTTGGAAATGAGCAGTTCTTC
few	TRBD2	TRBV4-3	TRBJ2-1	CASSPRTSRNEQFF	TGCGCCAGCAGCCCGCGGACTAGTCGAAATGAGCAGTTCTTC
.	.	TRBV30	TRBJ1-1	CAGRLGHTEAFF	TGTGCGGGGCGGTTGGGGCACACTGAAGCTTTCTTT
.	TRBD1	TRBV5-6	TRBJ2-3	CASSENTGQGALSTDTQYF	TGTGCCAGCAGCGAGAACACTGGACAGGGAGCCTTAAGCACAGATACGCAGTATTTT
.	TRBD2	TRBV10-1	TRBJ2-1	CASSEGGLAGGLYNEQFF	TGCGCCAGCAGTGAGGGGGGTCTAGCGGGGGGCCTCTACAATGAGCAGTTCTTC
.	.	TRBV30	TRBJ1-5	CAWTSRSSSGYQPQHF	TGTGCCTGGACCAGCCGGAGCTCCTCGGGGTATCAGCCCCAGCATTTT
.	.	TRBV12-5	TRBJ2-7	CASGWGDYEQYF	TGTGCTAGTGGGTGGGGGGACTACGAGCAGTACTTC
once	TRBD1	TRBV29-1	TRBJ1-2	CSAGTGGDGYTF	TGCAGCGCCGGGACAGGGGGTGATGGCTACACCTTC
.	.	TRBV15	TRBJ2-3	CATSRDLGSGGTDTQYF	TGTGCCACCAGCAGAGATTTAGGATCCGGGGGCACAGATACGCAGTATTTT
.	TRBD2	TRBV7-8	TRBJ2-5	CASSFPYSSGGQETQYF	TGTGCCAGCAGCTTCCCCTACTCCAGCGGGGGACAAGAGACCCAGTACTTC
.	.	TRBV5-1	TRBJ1-4	CASSLGGDYEKLFF	TGCGCCAGCAGCTTAGGAGGGGATTATGAAAAACTGTTTTTT
.	TRBD1	TRBV14	TRBJ2-2	CASSLTGEAGELFF	TGTGCCAGCAGTCTGACAGGGGAGGCCGGGGAGCTGTTTTTT
.	.	TRBV3-1/TRBV3-2	TRBJ2-2	CASSQPGGKELFF	TGTGCCAGCAGCCAACCGGGTGGAAAAGAGCTGTTTTTT
.	TRBD1	TRBV5-4	TRBJ1-2	CASSSAGQGDYGYTF	TGTGCCAGCAGCTCAGCGGGACAGGGGGACTATGGCTACACCTTC
.	.	TRBV29-1	TRBJ1-4	CGGPFNEKLFF	TGCGGCGGGCCTTTTAATGAAAAACTGTTTTTT
.	.	TRBV28	TRBJ2-3	CASSRGTRIMGTQYF	TGTGCCAGCAGCCGGGGGACCAGGATTATGGGTACGCAGTATTTT
.	TRBD2	TRBV7-2	TRBJ2-3	CASSSRDYSTDTQYF	TGTGCCAGCAGCTCGCGGGACTACAGCACAGATACGCAGTATTTT
once	TRBD2	TRBV5-1	TRBJ2-1	CASSPRSGGGNEQFF	TGCGCCAGCAGCCCAAGGAGCGGGGGGGGCAATGAGCAGTTCTTC
.	TRBD1	TRBV5-4	TRBJ1-6	CASSKDRVSSPLHF	TGTGCCAGCAGCAAAGACAGGGTTTCTTCACCCCTCCACTTT
.	TRBD2	TRBV19	TRBJ2-7	CASSISPSGMYEQYF	TGTGCCAGTAGTATCAGCCCTAGCGGGATGTACGAGCAGTACTTC
.	.	TRBV2	TRBJ1-2	CASSEPTQREGPTSVANYGYTF	TGTGCCAGCAGTGAACCCACCCAGCGAGAGGGTCCTACCTCCGTAGCTAACTATGGCTACACCTTC
.	.	TRBV28	TRBJ2-6	CASSQRGTSVSGANVLTF	TGTGCCAGCAGTCAAAGGGGGACATCGGTCTCTGGGGCCAACGTCCTGACTTTC
.	TRBD1	TRBV28	TRBJ2-4	CASSPPGGVDIQYF	TGTGCCAGCAGTCCGCCAGGGGGCGTGGACATTCAGTACTTC
.	TRBD1	TRBV24-1	TRBJ2-2	CATSDPPGTGGHTGELFF	TGTGCCACCAGTGATCCTCCCGGGACAGGAGGACACACCGGGGAGCTGTTTTTT
.	TRBD1	TRBV6-2/TRBV6-3	TRBJ1-2	CASSSHRGQDGYTF	TGTGCCAGCAGCTCCCACAGGGGGCAGGATGGCTACACCTTC
.	.	TRBV7-9	TRBJ1-4	CASSFMEKLFF	TGTGCCAGCAGCTTTATGGAAAAACTGTTTTTT
.	TRBD1	TRBV2	TRBJ1-5	CASSGTGPGVGQPQHF	TGTGCCAGCAGCGGGACAGGACCGGGCGTCGGTCAGCCCCAGCATTTT
.	.	TRBV10-3	TRBJ2-7	CAISEYKEQYF	TGTGCCATCAGTGAGTATAAAGAGCAGTACTTC
.	TRBD1	TRBV11-3	TRBJ2-6	CASSLGTGLSGANVLTF	TGTGCCAGCAGCTTAGGGACAGGACTCTCTGGGGCCAACGTCCTGACTTTC
.	.	TRBV28	TRBJ1-5	CASSLGSYLLGMGAQHF	TGTGCCAGCAGTTTGGGCAGTTACCTTTTAGGTATGGGAGCCCAGCATTTT
.	TRBD2	TRBV4-1	TRBJ2-4	CASSQAKGLAGGLAKNIQYF	TGCGCCAGCAGCCAAGCCAAGGGACTAGCGGGGGGGCTAGCCAAAAACATTCAGTACTTC
.	TRBD2	TRBV4-1	TRBJ2-7	CASSLRTLSSGGAYEQYF	TGCGCCAGCAGCCTACGCACCCTCTCTAGCGGGGGGGCCTACGAGCAGTACTTC
.	.	TRBV5-5	TRBJ1-5	CASSLVGGQPQHF	TGTGCCAGCAGCTTGGTTGGAGGTCAGCCCCAGCATTTT
.	.	TRBV11-2	TRBJ2-2	CASSLEGRLFANTGELFF	TGTGCCAGCAGCTTAGAAGGCAGACTGTTCGCGAACACCGGGGAGCTGTTTTTT
.	.	TRBV25-1	TRBJ2-7	CASSNTYEQYF	TGTGCCAGCAGCAACACCTACGAGCAGTACTTC
once	.	TRBV9	TRBJ1-1	CASSSQGLLDTEAFF	TGTGCCAGCAGCTCCCAGGGTCTTCTGGACACTGAAGCTTTCTTT
.	TRBD2	TRBV18	TRBJ2-7	CASSPLGPAGSSYEQYF	TGTGCCAGCTCACCCCTGGGGCCAGCGGGGAGCTCCTACGAGCAGTACTTC
.	TRBD1	TRBV10-2	TRBJ1-1	CASGQGVNTEAFF	TGCGCCAGCGGACAGGGGGTGAACACTGAAGCTTTCTTT
once	TRBD1	TRBV20-1	TRBJ2-3	CSASTGRGRTDTQYF	TGCAGTGCTAGTACTGGCAGGGGGCGCACAGATACGCAGTATTTT
.	.	TRBV4-1	TRBJ2-2	CASRGGAAGLDTGELFF	TGCGCCAGCAGAGGGGGGGCAGCGGGGTTAGACACCGGGGAGCTGTTTTTT
.	TRBD2	TRBV2	TRBJ2-7	CASSLTSGGSYEQYF	TGTGCCAGCAGCCTTACTAGCGGGGGATCATACGAGCAGTACTTC
.	.	TRBV6-6	TRBJ2-1	CASSLDSSYNEQFF	TGTGCCAGCAGCCTAGACAGCTCCTACAATGAGCAGTTCTTC